These T cell receptor beta chains were read from a single sample in a study of blood T cell repertoires in COVID-19. Data came from immunoSEQ multiplex PCR; TCRdb stores just in-frame clones and leaves some out. This table holds some 55,000 clones, about three quarters found once. Sequencing was done on a sample of peripheral blood. Receptors were obtained from a man aged 65 to 79 with active or convalescent COVID-19. Both conserved end residues are part of each CDR3.

TRBJ1-1,TRBV11-2,CASSLFRGTEAFF
TRBJ2-7,TRBV29-1,CSVDAPSARGYEQYF
TRBJ2-7,TRBV18,CASSYTDNYEQYF
TRBJ2-1,TRBV11-3,CASRSSGRARNEQFF
TRBJ2-2,TRBV4-2,CASSQSAADAGELFF
TRBJ2-3,TRBV19,CASRTQETLTDTQYF
TRBJ1-1,TRBV4-2,CASSPTGGHTEAFF
TRBJ2-6,TRBV27,CASSFAAGANVLTF
TRBJ1-6,TRBV19,CASSYTGKKLHF
TRBJ1-2,TRBV7-2,CASSLATGTTGYGYTF
TRBJ2-2,TRBV10-2,CASSESSNWGEASDTGELFF
TRBJ2-1,TRBV19,CASSMLAGGNNEQFF
TRBJ2-3,TRBV14,CASSPTGDTQYF
TRBJ2-2,TRBV24-1,CATSDARQGAGTGELFF
TRBJ1-2,TRBV6-5,CASLFETGPYGYTF
TRBJ1-2,TRBV11-2,CASSLQGARGYTF
TRBJ1-1,TRBV6-5,CASRVGQLSTEAFF
TRBJ2-1,TRBV25-1,CASSESSGFYNEQFF
TRBJ1-4,TRBV28,CASVTPRGGRKLFF
TRBJ1-1,TRBV5-1,CASSFTPGGTNTEAFF
TRBJ2-1,TRBV19,CASRQTSGILTSSYNEQFF
TRBJ1-2,TRBV7-9,CASSLTGGGYGYTF
TRBJ2-5,TRBV11-1,CASSLRTSGTTETQYF
TRBJ2-1,TRBV24-1,CATSAKDRPTYNEQFF
TRBJ1-1,TRBV12-3/TRBV12-4,CASSSYTEAFF
TRBJ1-1,TRBV4-2,CASSQERTGTNTEAFF
TRBJ1-6,TRBV19,CASTSLGGTSPLHF